These 29 T cell receptor beta chains were sequenced from one sample in a study of CD8+CD57+ T cells in acquired aplastic anemia. CD8+CD57+ cell expansion had been shown by flow cytometry in patients chosen for sequencing. Genomic DNA, the template, was used for profiling of the TCR beta VDJ and CDR3. In TCRdb, the reads were re-called with MiXCR into one record per CDR3 protein. Of about 240,000 distinct CDR3 sequences in the sample, approximately 45% were seen once. Sequences were obtained from sorted CD4+, CD8+, or CD8+CD57+ T cells (not recorded which) from PBMCs. The origin of the receptors is a human donor with aplastic anemia.

The chain couples TRBV29-1 to TRBJ1-1, with 10 nucleotides matching TRBD1. V lost 4 bases and J lost 13; bases outside the gene matches: 12. CDR3 length: 13 amino acids. CDR1 and CDR2 (germline): SQVTM, ANQGSEA. Here the CDR3 reads CSVVTFSGTGVFF. CDR3 nucleotide sequence: TGCAGCGTTGTTACATTTAGCGGGACAGGGGTTTTCTTT.

Note on this clonotype: This may stem from a read error, because a much larger clone lies one nucleotide away. The rearrangement links TRBV5-1 to TRBJ2-7; unclear D gene. Germline V lookup: CDR1 SGHRS, CDR2 YFSETQ. The CDR3 length is 14 residues. CDR3 nucleotides: TGCGCCGGCAGCCCGGACGGACGGGCGAGCGAGCAGTACTTC. Translation gives CAGSPDGRASEQYF.

A few counts support this clonotype. V and J are TRBV29-1 and TRBJ2-7; TRBD2 matches 8 bases. CDR1 is SQVTM and CDR2 is ANQGSEA in the germline V gene. This CDR3 has 11 amino acids. The ends lost 7 bases at V and 7 bases at J; junction bases unmatched: 6. The CDR3 reads CSGREAWEQYF. The CDR3 coding sequence is TGCAGCGGGCGGGAGGCTTGGGAGCAGTACTTC.

The V call is TRBV6-5, the J call TRBJ1-3; a weak D match, TRBD1 (5 bases). Per germline, CDR1 MNHEY and CDR2 SVGAGI. The length of the CDR3 is 14 residues. V was pared by 6 bases and J by 7 bases, with 16 bases between. The CDR3 nucleotides read TGTGCCAGCAGCTCCTCGAGGGGTGGGAACACCATATATTTT. Protein sequence: CASSSSRGGNTIYF.

This clonotype was found many times. V and J are TRBV10-3 and TRBJ2-1; D not certain. Trimming stripped 0 bases from V and 8 bases from J, with 8 bases between. The CDR3 totals 13 residues. Germline V gives CDR1 ENHRY, CDR2 SYGVKD. This chain's CDR3 is CAISESDGHEQFF. The CDR3 coding sequence is TGTGCCATCAGTGAGTCCGACGGCCATGAGCAGTTCTTC.

The sample holds many counts of this clonotype. The V and J genes are TRBV7-9 and TRBJ1-2; possible D gene TRBD1, 6 bases. Trimming left V 7 bases short and J 3 bases short, with 15 bases between. This CDR3 comprises 14 residues. The germline V gene has CDR1 SEHNR and CDR2 FQNEAQ (reference sequence). The CDR3 loop reads CASTQPGVHYGYTF. In DNA, the CDR3 is TGTGCCAGCACGCAACCAGGGGTTCACTATGGCTACACCTTC. The full variable domain, its missing parts supplied by reference TRBV7-9 and TRBJ1-2, is DTGVSQNPRHKITKRGQNVTFRCDPISEHNRLYWYRQTLGQGPEFLTYFQNEAQLEKSRLLSDRFSAERPKGSFSTLEIQRTEQGDSAMYLCASTQPGVHYGYTFGSGTRLTVV.

The sample holds one count of this clonotype. The chain carries TRBV7-2 and TRBJ1-2; TRBD1 is a possible D gene (6 bases). The CDR3 totals 14 residues. CDR1 and CDR2 from the germline V gene are SGHTA and FQGNSA. The V end lost 5 bases, the J end lost 4 bases, and 14 bases lay between the germline ends. CDR3 protein: CASSQGGQLYGYTF. The CDR3 DNA reads TGTGCCAGCAGCCAGGGCGGACAGCTCTATGGCTACACCTTC.

This clonotype was detected ten times or more. The V and J genes are TRBV11-2 and TRBJ1-3; D remains ambiguous. Germline CDR1 and CDR2: SGHAT and FQNNGV. Trimming pared 0 bases from V and 0 bases from J, leaving 6 bases between. This CDR3 has 15 residues. The CDR3 DNA follows: TGTGCCAGCAGCTTAGACAGGACCTCTGGAAACACCATATATTTT. Its translation is CASSLDRTSGNTIYF. The full variable domain, completed using reference TRBV11-2 and TRBJ1-3, is EAGVAQSPRYKIIEKRQSVAFWCNPISGHATLYWYQQILGQGPKLLIQFQNNGVVDDSQLPKDRFSAERLKGVDSTLKIQPAKLEDSAVYLCASSLDRTSGNTIYFGEGSWLTVV.

This clonotype has ten or more counts. V gene TRBV29-1 combines with J gene TRBJ2-5; D may match TRBD1 or TRBD2 (5 bases each). The V gene lost 6 bases and the J gene lost 1 base, with 15 bases spanning the gap. Germline V gene sequence: CDR1 SQVTM, CDR2 ANQGSEA. The length of the CDR3 is 14 residues. CDR3 nucleotides: TGCAGCGTCGCGAAACGGGGCCCCCAAGAGACCCAGTACTTC. Its protein product is CSVAKRGPQETQYF.

A word on this clonotype: Without the conserved terminal phenylalanine or tryptophan, this CDR3 likely stems from a read error. Because the CDR3's place on the DNA is in doubt, the DNA is left out and the CDR3 is given as listed by TCRdb. This chain uses TRBV7-9 with TRBJ2-7. The V gene's germline CDR1 is SEHNR and CDR2 FQNEAQ (reference sequence). The CDR3 totals 8 residues, both ends included. CDR3 amino acids: CASSLGLG.

This chain uses TRBV29-1 with TRBJ1-1, with D perhaps TRBD1 (5 bases). This CDR3 has 13 residues. Germline values: CDR1 SQVTM, CDR2 ANQGSEA. Trimming left V 1 base short and J 6 bases short, with 12 bases between. In nucleotides, the CDR3 is TGCAGCGTTGAAGGGGAGAAGACAGCTGAAGCTTTCTTT. Amino acids: CSVEGEKTAEAFF.

This chain uses TRBV11-2 with TRBJ2-5; 10 bases align to TRBD2. The J call is in doubt because the DNA end fits TRBJ2-1 better. The length of the CDR3 is 15 residues. From germline, CDR1 is SGHAT and CDR2 FQNNGV. The CDR3 region is CASSLEASGGRGQFF. The DNA of the CDR3 is TGTGCCAGCAGCTTAGAAGCTAGCGGGGGAAGAGGGCAGTTCTTC.

The rearrangement joins TRBV5-1 to TRBJ2-7, with 8 nucleotides matching TRBD1. This CDR3 has 13 amino acids. The ends lost 4 bases at V and 2 bases at J; junction bases unmatched: 2. Germline CDR1 and CDR2: SGHRS and YFSETQ. The CDR3 region is CASSGQGPYEQYV. In DNA, the CDR3 is TGCGCCAGCAGCGGACAGGGTCCCTACGAGCAGTACGTC.

This clonotype was observed many times. The chain joins TRBV12-3 or TRBV12-4 to TRBJ2-7; possibly TRBD1 or TRBD2 for D (5 bases each). CDR3 length: 17 amino acids. The V gene lost 5 bases and the J gene lost 4 bases, with 24 bases spanning the gap. The CDR3 region is CASSTGTQAIDSYEQYF. The CDR3 DNA reads as TGTGCCAGCAGTACCGGGACGCAAGCTATCGATTCATACGAGCAGTACTTC.

The genes are TRBV9 and TRBJ2-2; 7 bases match TRBD2. The CDR3 contains 15 residues. The V gene end was trimmed by 3 bases and the J gene end by 1 base; junction bases not matched to a gene: 3. Germline V lookup: CDR1 SGDLS, CDR2 YYNGEE. For the CDR3, the DNA is TGTGCCAGCAGCGATAAGCGGGGGAACACCGGGGAGCTGTTTTTT. Protein product: CASSDKRGNTGELFF.

This clonotype was picked up a small number of times. V and J are TRBV19 and TRBJ2-7; D unresolved. V lost 1 base, J lost 6 bases, and 10 bases lay in between. Germline CDR1 is LNHDA and CDR2 is SQIVND (reference sequence). CDR3 length equals 13 residues. The CDR3 DNA is TGTGCCAGTAGTATAGTCTTCGATGGCGAGCAGTACTTC. This encodes CASSIVFDGEQYF.

This clonotype occurred a few times. This chain joins TRBV7-2 and TRBJ2-6, with D maybe TRBD1 (6 bases). CDR3 length: 17 amino acids. CDR1 is SGHTA, CDR2 FQGNSA, per germline. Trimming left V 4 bases short and J 2 bases short, with 15 bases between. The CDR3 DNA follows: TGTGCCAGCAGCTCACGCACAGGGAAGGCTGGGGCCAACGTCCTGACTTTC. It codes for CASSSRTGKAGANVLTF.

There are many counts of this clonotype. The rearrangement uses TRBV5-5 and TRBJ1-1; perhaps TRBD1 as D (5 bases). The CDR3 loop spans 14 amino acids. V was pared by 6 bases and J by 1 base, with 13 bases between. Germline CDR1 and CDR2: SGHKS and YYEKEE (reference sequence). The CDR3 region is CASNIQDKNTEAFF. DNA of the CDR3: TGTGCCAGCAACATACAGGACAAGAACACTGAAGCTTTCTTT.

This clonotype was seen at least ten times. The J gene is TRBJ2-5, the V gene TRBV20-1, with TRBD1 matching over 7 bases. CDR1 DFQATT and CDR2 SNEGSKA come from the germline V gene (reference sequence). CDR3 length equals 14 residues. V dropped 6 bases and J dropped 0; count of bases not matched to a gene: 7. CDR3 DNA: TGCAGTGCCACCCAGGGGGAGTACCAAGAGACCCAGTACTTC. It codes for CSATQGEYQETQYF.

This chain connects TRBV20-1 to TRBJ2-6; maybe TRBD1 (6 bases). CDR1 DFQATT and CDR2 SNEGSKA come from the germline V gene (reference sequence). The CDR3 is made up of 16 amino acids. V was clipped by 3 bases and J by 2 bases, with 14 bases between them. CDR3 coding DNA: TGCAGTGCTAGTGACAGGTTCCTGGCTGGGGCCAACGTCCTGACTTTC. Protein: CSASDRFLAGANVLTF.

This clonotype was seen more than once but under ten times. V and J are TRBV25-1 and TRBJ2-6; tentative D call: TRBD2 (5 bases). Germline V gene lookup returns CDR1 MGHDK and CDR2 SYGVNS. The CDR3 extends over 15 amino acids. Trimming pared 3 bases from V and 4 bases from J, leaving 10 bases between. The CDR3 bases are TGTGCCAGCAGTGACGGGGTTGTAGGGGCCAACGTCCTGACTTTC. It translates to CASSDGVVGANVLTF.

This clonotype was counted ten times or more. The J gene is TRBJ1-2, the V gene TRBV20-1; TRBD1 might be the D (6 bases). Trimming removed 6 bases from V and 4 bases from J, with 18 bases in between. The CDR3 extends over 14 amino acids. Looked up from germline, CDR1 is DFQATT and CDR2 is SNEGSKA (reference sequence). CDR3 nucleotides: TGCAGTGCCCACCGATCAGGGGCAGGCTATGGCTACACCTTC. Translating gives CSAHRSGAGYGYTF.

As DNA, the CDR3 is TGTGCCAGCACCTCGTGGGACAGGCTTAATTCACCCCTCCACTTT. Amino acid sequence: CASTSWDRLNSPLHF. The V and J genes are TRBV7-9 and TRBJ1-6; 8 bases match TRBD1. V lost 7 bases, J lost 6 bases, and 8 bases stayed unmatched. Per the germline V gene, CDR1 is SEHNR and CDR2 is FQNEAQ (reference sequence). CDR3 length: 15 amino acids. The whole variable domain, filled in from reference TRBV7-9 and TRBJ1-6, reads DTGVSQNPRHKITKRGQNVTFRCDPISEHNRLYWYRQTLGQGPEFLTYFQNEAQLEKSRLLSDRFSAERPKGSFSTLEIQRTEQGDSAMYLCASTSWDRLNSPLHFGNGTRLTVT.

This chain uses TRBV19 with TRBJ2-7, with a weak D call TRBD1 (5 bases). The V end was cut by 3 bases, the J end by 0 bases, with 6 bases between. Germline CDR1 and CDR2: LNHDA and SQIVND (reference sequence). CDR3 size: 13 residues. The CDR3 coding sequence is TGTGCCAGTAGTATGACAGACTCCTACGAGCAGTACTTC. It translates to CASSMTDSYEQYF.

Turning to this clonotype: Since no conserved phenylalanine or tryptophan closes the CDR3, a read error is the likely cause. V gene TRBV7-9 combines with J gene TRBJ2-3, with 8 bases that match TRBD2. J gave up 2 bases and V 0 bases, and 4 bases lay outside the gene matches. From germline, CDR1 is SEHNR and CDR2 FQNEAQ (reference sequence). The CDR3 covers 16 residues. CDR3 coding DNA: TGTGCCAGCAGCTTAGCATCGCGGGGGGACACAGATACGCAGTATCTT. The encoded protein is CASSLASRGDTDTQYL.

This clonotype was counted ten times or more. The genes are TRBV2 and TRBJ1-1; perhaps TRBD1 as D (5 bases). The CDR3 spans 16 residues. V lost 2 bases and J lost 1, with 14 bases in between. CDR1 and CDR2 (germline): SNHLY, FYNNEI. The CDR3 DNA sequence: TGTGCCAGCAGTGAAACGGGTACGGGACGGAACACTGAAGCTTTCTTT. This sequence encodes CASSETGTGRNTEAFF.

This clonotype appeared many times. The chain couples TRBV7-2 to TRBJ1-2; no clear D. V gave up 1 base and J gave up 8 bases, with 17 bases separating them. In germline, CDR1 is SGHTA, CDR2 FQGNSA. The CDR3 covers 15 residues. The DNA for the CDR3 is TGTGCCAGCAGCTTAGAGTTGGTGGTAAGAGGCGGCTACACCTTC. This encodes CASSLELVVRGGYTF.

Concerning this clonotype: The DNA is left out, because the CDR3 cannot be placed on it with certainty; the CDR3 is given as TCRdb lists it. The chain employs TRBV7-9 and TRBJ2-1; the D call in the table, TRBD1, was not verified against the DNA. CDR1 and CDR2 from the germline V gene are SEHNR and FQNEAQ (reference sequence). Termini included, the CDR3 measures 18 amino acids. The CDR3 spells CASSFYICAGGRYNEQFF.

This chain links TRBV6-5 with TRBJ2-1; TRBD2 matches 8 bases. The CDR3 runs to 15 residues. The germline gives CDR1 MNHEY, CDR2 SVGAGI. V trimming: 7 bases; J trimming: 2 bases; junction bases outside the gene matches: 7. CDR3 in amino acids: CASTKSGGAYNEQFF. CDR3 DNA: TGTGCCAGCACCAAAAGCGGGGGCGCCTACAATGAGCAGTTCTTC.